Sequencing of this TCR beta chain was carried out in a study of immune cell composition in non-small cell lung cancer. Trimming left V 0 bases short and J 3 bases short, with 8 bases between. Per the germline V gene, CDR1 is SNHLY and CDR2 is FYNNEI. The CDR3 has 14 amino acids. Only in-frame clones appear in the TCRdb table, and some are missing; sequencing was by immunoSEQ multiplex PCR. Of more than 15,000 clones listed, more than 60% are singletons. Normal lung was taken at the farthest possible site, at least 3 cm from tumour. This clone was seen only once. This sample was shared with a second study, whose subject was CD4 T cells in lung cancer.

What was sequenced was non-adjacent lung tissue. The receptor comes from a human donor with non-small cell lung cancer. The chain uses TRBV2 and TRBJ2-5; D is unclear. For the CDR3, the DNA is TGTGCCAGCAGTGAAGCGCTTGCCAAAGAGACCCAGTACTTC. This translates into CASSEALAKETQYF.